The sample holds a few counts of the clone carrying this T cell receptor beta chain. Antigen unknown. The V and J ends lost 3 bases and 5 bases respectively, with 2 bases between them. Per germline, CDR1 SGHTA and CDR2 FQGNSA. CDR3 length equals 12 residues. Healthy Caucasians made up all donors. This sample was included in a study of identical twins. Study observations and caveats: Surplus twin overlap in beta out-of-frame sequences was less pronounced. Invariant populations such as MAIT and iNKT cells could partly muddle zero-insertion analyses.

One entry per CDR3 protein results from TCRdb running MiXCR on the 5' RACE reads. The sample lists about 730,000 distinct CDR3 sequences, 21% occurring once. This sample also belongs to another study, concerning T cells expressing NK-cell markers. This second study notes: Serological testing identified most of the eight sequenced donors as HCMV-seropositive and one as seronegative.

The specimen was PBMCs. The chain couples TRBV7-2 to TRBJ1-6; unclear D gene. This receptor was identified in a woman between 18 and 29 years old in good health. CDR3 nucleotides: TGTGCCAGCAGCTTGAATAATTCACCCCTCCACTTT. It yields the protein CASSLNNSPLHF.